The clone carrying this TCR beta chain was picked up a small number of times. What it binds is not known. Germline-derived CDR1 and CDR2 are SGHAT and FQNNGV. The J segment lost 12 bases and the V segment lost 5 bases, leaving 12 bases of the junction unmatched. This CDR3 comprises 13 residues. The 5'RACE template-switching step produced TCR cDNA and added a universal primer site and UMIs. TCRdb analysed the 5' RACE reads with MiXCR anew, one entry per CDR3 protein. The sample has about 330,000 distinct CDR3 sequences, roughly 3.9% seen once. These data belong to a study of T cells after yellow fever vaccination. Study as a whole: Preparation used SMART-Seq v4 Ultra Low Input for the low-cell-number fractions. Study-level points and caveats: Abundant bulk-population clonotypes could contaminate the FACS-sorted repertoires. CD4 and CD8 compartments shared a small share of clonotypes, likely from convergent recombination.

The chain employs TRBV11-2 and TRBJ2-7, with 8 nucleotides matching TRBD1. The receptor comes from a man younger than 35 who received the YFV17D yellow fever vaccine. This specimen consisted of PBMCs, obtained 5 days after the yellow fever booster vaccination. The CDR3 DNA follows: TGTGCCAGCAGCCCACCCCCCTGGGACAGGCTGTACGTC. Its protein is CASSPPPWDRLYV.